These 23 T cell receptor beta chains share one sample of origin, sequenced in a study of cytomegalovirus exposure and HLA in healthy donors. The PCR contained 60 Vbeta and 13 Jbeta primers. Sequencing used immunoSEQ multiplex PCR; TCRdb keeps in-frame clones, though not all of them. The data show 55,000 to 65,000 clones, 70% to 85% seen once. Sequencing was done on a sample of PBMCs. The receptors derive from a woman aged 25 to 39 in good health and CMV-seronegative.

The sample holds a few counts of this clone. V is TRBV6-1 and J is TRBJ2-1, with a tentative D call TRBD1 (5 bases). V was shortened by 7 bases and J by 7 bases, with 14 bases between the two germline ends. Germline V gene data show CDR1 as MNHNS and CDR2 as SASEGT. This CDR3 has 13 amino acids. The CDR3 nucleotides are TGTGCCAGCACTTCCCAGGGTACGAATGAGCAGTTCTTC. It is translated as CASTSQGTNEQFF.

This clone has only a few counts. The DNA for the CDR3 is TGTGCCAGCAGCTTGGGGGCCTACACCGGGGAGCTGTTTTTT. Its protein product is CASSLGAYTGELFF. The gene calls are TRBV5-8 and TRBJ2-2; D gene uncertain. Germline assignment: CDR1 SGHTS and CDR2 YDEGEE. The CDR3 is 14 amino acids. V lost 0 bases and J 3 bases, leaving 6 bases between the germline ends. Full variable domain (outside the CDR3, taken from reference TRBV5-8 and TRBJ2-2): EAGVTQSPTHLIKTRGQQATLRCSPISGHTSVYWYQQALGLGLQFLLWYDEGEERNRGNFPPRFSGRQFPNYSSELNVNALELEDSALYLCASSLGAYTGELFFGEGSRLTVL.

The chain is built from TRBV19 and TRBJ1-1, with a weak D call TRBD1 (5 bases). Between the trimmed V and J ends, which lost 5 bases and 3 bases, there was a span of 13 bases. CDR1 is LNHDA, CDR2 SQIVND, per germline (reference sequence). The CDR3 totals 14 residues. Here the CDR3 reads CASSSKGFDTEAFF. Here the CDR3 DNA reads TGTGCCAGTAGTTCCAAGGGGTTTGACACTGAAGCTTTCTTT.

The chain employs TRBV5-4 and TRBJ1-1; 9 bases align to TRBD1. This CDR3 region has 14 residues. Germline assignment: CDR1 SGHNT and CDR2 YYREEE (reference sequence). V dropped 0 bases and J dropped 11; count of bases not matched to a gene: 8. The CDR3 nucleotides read TGTGCCAGCAGCTTGGAATCGGACAGGGGAGCTGCTTTCTTT. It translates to CASSLESDRGAAFF.

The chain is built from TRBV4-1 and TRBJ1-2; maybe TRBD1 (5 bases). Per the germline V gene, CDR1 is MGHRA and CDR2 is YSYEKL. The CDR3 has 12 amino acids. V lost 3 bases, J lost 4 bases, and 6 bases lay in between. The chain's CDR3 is CASSQDTYGYTF. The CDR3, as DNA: TGCGCCAGCAGCCAGGACACCTATGGCTACACCTTC.

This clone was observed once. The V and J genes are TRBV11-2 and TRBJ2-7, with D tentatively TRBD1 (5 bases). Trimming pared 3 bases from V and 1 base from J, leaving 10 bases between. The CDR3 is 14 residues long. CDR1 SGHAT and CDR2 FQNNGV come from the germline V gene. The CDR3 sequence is CASSFGQGSYEQYF. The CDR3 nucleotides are TGTGCCAGCAGCTTTGGGCAGGGTTCCTACGAGCAGTACTTC.

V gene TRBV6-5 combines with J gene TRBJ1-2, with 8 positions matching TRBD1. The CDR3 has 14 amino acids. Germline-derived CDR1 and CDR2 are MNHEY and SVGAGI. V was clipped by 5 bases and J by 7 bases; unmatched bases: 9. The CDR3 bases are TGTGCCAGCAGTCCACAGGGGGGAAGGGCTGGCTACACCTTC. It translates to CASSPQGGRAGYTF.

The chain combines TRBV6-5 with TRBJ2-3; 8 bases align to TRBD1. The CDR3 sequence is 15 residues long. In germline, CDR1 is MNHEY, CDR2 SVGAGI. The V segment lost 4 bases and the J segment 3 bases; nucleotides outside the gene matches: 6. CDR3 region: CASSWDRKNTDTQYF. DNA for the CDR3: TGTGCCAGCAGTTGGGACAGGAAAAATACAGATACGCAGTATTTT.

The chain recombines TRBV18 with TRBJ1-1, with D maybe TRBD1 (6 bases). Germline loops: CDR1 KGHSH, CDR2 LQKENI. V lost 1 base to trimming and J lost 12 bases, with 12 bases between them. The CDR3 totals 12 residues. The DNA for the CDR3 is TGTGCCAGCTCACCACGGGGGCGTTGGTCTTTCTTT. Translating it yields CASSPRGRWSFF.

The CDR3 DNA sequence: TGTGCCAGCACCTCGGGCGGGGGCACTGAAGCTTTCTTT. Its protein is CASTSGGGTEAFF. The rearrangement uses TRBV27 and TRBJ1-1; TRBD1 might be the D (5 bases). Germline V gives CDR1 MNHEY, CDR2 SMNVEV (reference sequence). The germline V and J ends were trimmed by 7 bases and 4 bases, with 13 bases remaining between them. This CDR3 has 13 residues.

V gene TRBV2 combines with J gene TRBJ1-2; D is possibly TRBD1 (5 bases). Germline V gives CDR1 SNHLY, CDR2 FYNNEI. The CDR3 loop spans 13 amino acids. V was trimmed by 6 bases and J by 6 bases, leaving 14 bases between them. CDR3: CASRTSGANGYTF. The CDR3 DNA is TGTGCCAGCAGGACGAGCGGGGCCAATGGCTACACCTTC.

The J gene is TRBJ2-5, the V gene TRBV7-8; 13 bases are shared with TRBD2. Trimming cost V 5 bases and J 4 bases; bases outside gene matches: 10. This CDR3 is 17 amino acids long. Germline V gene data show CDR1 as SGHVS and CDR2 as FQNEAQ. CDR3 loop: CASSPGLAGVLRETQYF. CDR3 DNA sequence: TGTGCCAGCAGCCCCGGACTAGCGGGGGTCTTGCGAGAGACCCAGTACTTC. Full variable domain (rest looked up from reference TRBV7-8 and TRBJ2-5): GAGVSQSPRYKVAKRGQDVALRCDPISGHVSLFWYQQALGQGPEFLTYFQNEAQLDKSGLPSDRFFAERPEGSVSTLKIQRTQQEDSAVYLCASSPGLAGVLRETQYFGPGTRLLVL.

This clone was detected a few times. For the CDR3, the DNA is TGCGCCAGCAGCCAGGGTACGGCGGGAGGTGGTACCGGGGAGCTGTTTTTT. The encoded protein is CASSQGTAGGGTGELFF. V is TRBV4-3 and J is TRBJ2-2; 8 positions match TRBD2. Germline values: CDR1 LGHNA, CDR2 YSLEER. The CDR3 totals 17 residues. V dropped 3 bases and J dropped 5; count of bases not matched to a gene: 11.

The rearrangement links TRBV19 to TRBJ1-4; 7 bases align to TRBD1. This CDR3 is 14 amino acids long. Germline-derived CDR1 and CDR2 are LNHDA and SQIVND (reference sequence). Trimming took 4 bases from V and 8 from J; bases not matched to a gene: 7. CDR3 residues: CASSTTGSREKLFF. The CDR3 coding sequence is TGTGCCAGTAGTACGACAGGGAGTAGGGAAAAACTGTTTTTT.

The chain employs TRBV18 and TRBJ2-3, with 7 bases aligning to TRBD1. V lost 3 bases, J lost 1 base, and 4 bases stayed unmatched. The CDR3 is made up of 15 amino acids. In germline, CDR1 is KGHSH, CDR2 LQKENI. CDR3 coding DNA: TGTGCCAGCTCACCGAGGCAGGGGGGCACAGATACGCAGTATTTT. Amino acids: CASSPRQGGTDTQYF.

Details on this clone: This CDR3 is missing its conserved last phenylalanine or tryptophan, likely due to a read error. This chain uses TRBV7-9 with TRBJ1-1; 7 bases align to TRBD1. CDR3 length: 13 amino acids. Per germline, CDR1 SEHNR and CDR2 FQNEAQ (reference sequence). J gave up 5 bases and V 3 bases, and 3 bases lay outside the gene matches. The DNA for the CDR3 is TGTGCCAGCAGCTTCGGGACAGTAACTGAAGCTTTCCTT. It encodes CASSFGTVTEAFL.

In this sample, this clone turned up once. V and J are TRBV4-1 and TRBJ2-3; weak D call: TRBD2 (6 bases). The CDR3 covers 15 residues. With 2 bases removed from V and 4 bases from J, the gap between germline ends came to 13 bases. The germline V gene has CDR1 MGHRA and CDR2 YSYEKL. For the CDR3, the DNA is TGCGCCAGCAGCCAATTGGGAGCGGGTCCAGATACGCAGTATTTT. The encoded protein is CASSQLGAGPDTQYF.

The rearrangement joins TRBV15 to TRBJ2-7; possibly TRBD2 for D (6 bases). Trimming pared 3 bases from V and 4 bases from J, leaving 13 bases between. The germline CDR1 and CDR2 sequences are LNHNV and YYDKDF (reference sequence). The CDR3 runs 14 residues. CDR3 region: CATSRGGVQYEQYF. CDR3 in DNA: TGTGCCACCAGCAGGGGAGGAGTGCAGTACGAGCAGTACTTC.

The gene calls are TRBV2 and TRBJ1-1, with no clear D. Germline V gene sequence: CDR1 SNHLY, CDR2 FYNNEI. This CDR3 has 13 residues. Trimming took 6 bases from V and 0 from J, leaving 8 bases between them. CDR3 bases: TGTGCCAGCAGGGCAAACATGAACACTGAAGCTTTCTTT. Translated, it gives CASRANMNTEAFF. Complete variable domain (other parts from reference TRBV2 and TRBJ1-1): EPEVTQTPSHQVTQMGQEVILRCVPISNHLYFYWYRQILGQKVEFLVSFYNNEISEKSEIFDDQFSVERPDGSNFTLKIRSTKLEDSAMYFCASRANMNTEAFFGQGTRLTVV.

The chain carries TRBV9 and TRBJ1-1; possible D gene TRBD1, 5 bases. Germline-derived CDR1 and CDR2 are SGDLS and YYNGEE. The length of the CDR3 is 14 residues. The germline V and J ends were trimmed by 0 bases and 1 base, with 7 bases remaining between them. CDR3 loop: CASSVVTGNTEAFF. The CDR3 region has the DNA TGTGCCAGCAGCGTAGTCACAGGGAACACTGAAGCTTTCTTT.

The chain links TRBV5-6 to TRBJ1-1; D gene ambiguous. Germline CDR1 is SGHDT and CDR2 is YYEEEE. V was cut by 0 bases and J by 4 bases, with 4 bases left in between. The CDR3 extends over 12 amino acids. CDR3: CASSLVATEAFF. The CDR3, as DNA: TGTGCCAGCAGCTTGGTGGCCACTGAAGCTTTCTTT. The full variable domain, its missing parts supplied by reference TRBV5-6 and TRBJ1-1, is DAGVTQSPTHLIKTRGQQVTLRCSPKSGHDTVSWYQQALGQGPQFIFQYYEEEERQRGNFPDRFSGHQFPNYSSELNVNALLLGDSALYLCASSLVATEAFFGQGTRLTVV.

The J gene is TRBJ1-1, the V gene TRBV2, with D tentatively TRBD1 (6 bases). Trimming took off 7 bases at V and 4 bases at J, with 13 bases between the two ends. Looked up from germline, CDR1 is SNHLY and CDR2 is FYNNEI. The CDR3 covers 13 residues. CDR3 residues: CASISQGGTEAFF. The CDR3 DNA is TGTGCCAGCATTTCACAGGGCGGCACTGAAGCTTTCTTT.

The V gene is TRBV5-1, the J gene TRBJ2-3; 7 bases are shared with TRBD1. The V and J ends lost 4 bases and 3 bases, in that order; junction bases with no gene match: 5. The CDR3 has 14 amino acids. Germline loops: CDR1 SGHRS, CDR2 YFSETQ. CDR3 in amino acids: CASSPRTGTDTQYF. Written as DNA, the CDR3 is TGCGCCAGCAGCCCGAGGACAGGAACAGATACGCAGTATTTT. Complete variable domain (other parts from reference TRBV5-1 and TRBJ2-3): KAGVTQTPRYLIKTRGQQVTLSCSPISGHRSVSWYQQTPGQGLQFLFEYFSETQRNKGNFPGRFSGRQFSNSRSEMNVSTLELGDSALYLCASSPRTGTDTQYFGPGTRLTVL.